Each of the 22 T cell receptor beta chains below was sequenced from the same sample in a study of vaccination and CD4 T cells after COVID-19. Treatment here: 10-day PBMC culture with coronavirus spike peptide pools or control peptides (ViraFEST assay). With the Oncomine TCR Beta short-read assay, DNA from cultured CD4+ T cells was sequenced. Each CDR3 protein is one row after TCRdb ran MiXCR on the PCR reads. The repertoire holds 20,000 or so distinct CDR3 sequences, with about three fifths as singletons. These receptors lack a known antigen. Input material: CD4+ T cells from blood, cultured in vitro. All receptors derive from a human donor who had recovered from COVID-19.

This clonotype is a singleton in its sample. The V and J genes are TRBV10-1 and TRBJ2-7; the D gene is possibly TRBD2 (6 bases). Germline assignment: CDR1 WNHNN and CDR2 SYGVQD (reference sequence). Trimming removed 3 bases at V and 6 bases at J, with 18 bases between. The CDR3 has 15 amino acids. This CDR3 reads CASSELAGRTTEQYF. The CDR3 bases are TGCGCCAGCAGTGAATTGGCGGGACGGACTACCGAGCAGTACTTC.

The rearrangement uses TRBV27 and TRBJ1-4; 9 nucleotides line up with TRBD1. CDR1 and CDR2 (germline): MNHEY, SMNVEV (reference sequence). J gave up 2 bases and V 8 bases, and 9 bases lay outside the gene matches. The CDR3 spans 16 residues. The CDR3 protein is CASRRDRDTTNEKLFF. In DNA form, the CDR3 reads TGTGCCAGCCGTAGGGACAGGGATACGACTAATGAAAAACTGTTTTTT. Based on the CDR3 plus reference TRBV27 and TRBJ1-4, the full variable domain is EAQVTQNPRYLITVTGKKLTVTCSQNMNHEYMSWYRQDPGLGLRQIYYSMNVEVTDKGDVPEGYKVSRKEKRNFPLILESPSPNQTSLYFCASRRDRDTTNEKLFFGSGTQLSVL.

The gene calls are TRBV24-1 and TRBJ2-5; D remains unclear. The CDR3 runs 13 residues. V lost 5 bases, J lost 4 bases, and 10 bases lay in between. The germline V gene has CDR1 KGHDR and CDR2 SFDVKD. The CDR3 DNA reads TGTGCCACCAGTGGCCACACCCCAGAGACCCAGTACTTC. It is translated as CATSGHTPETQYF.

This sequence joins TRBV28 and TRBJ1-5, with TRBD1 matching 9 bases. The CDR3 covers 15 residues. Germline CDR1 and CDR2: MDHEN and SYDVKM. V lost 6 bases, J lost 4 bases, and 7 bases stayed unmatched. The DNA of the CDR3 is TGTGCCAGCAGCCCGGGGACAGGGCGGAATCAGCCCCAGCATTTT. Residues: CASSPGTGRNQPQHF.

This clonotype was detected only a few times. The CDR3 nucleotides are TGTGCCAGCAGGGTCCTCGGGGGGGGCGAGGATGGCTACACCTTC. This gives the protein CASRVLGGGEDGYTF. The rearrangement uses TRBV28 and TRBJ1-2, with D maybe TRBD1 (6 bases). The V gene lost 6 bases and the J gene lost 6 bases, with 20 bases spanning the gap. The CDR3 has 15 amino acids. The germline V gene has CDR1 MDHEN and CDR2 SYDVKM.

The chain combines TRBV20-1 with TRBJ1-2, with 7 bases that match TRBD1. V lost 6 bases and J lost 10; bases outside the gene matches: 2. Germline loops: CDR1 DFQATT, CDR2 SNEGSKA (reference sequence). There are 9 residues in the CDR3. The CDR3 sequence is CSADRVYTF. The CDR3, as DNA: TGCAGTGCAGACAGGGTCTACACCTTC.

CDR3 sequence: CASSHPGREANTGELFF. The CDR3 nucleotides are TGCGCCAGCAGTCACCCGGGGCGAGAAGCCAACACCGGGGAGCTGTTTTTT. The rearrangement joins TRBV23-1 to TRBJ2-2; possibly TRBD1 or TRBD2 for D (5 bases each). TRBV23-1 is marked as an open reading frame, function uncertain. V was shortened by 3 bases and J by 2 bases, with 16 bases between the two germline ends. This CDR3 region has 17 residues.

This clonotype was counted only a few times. The chain joins TRBV28 to TRBJ1-2; the D gene is possibly TRBD1 (6 bases). Trimming shortened V by 3 bases and J by 8 bases, and 19 bases separated the two germline ends. The CDR3 consists of 15 residues. Per germline, CDR1 MDHEN and CDR2 SYDVKM. The CDR3 spells CASSFTPGARGGYTF. CDR3 bases: TGTGCCAGCAGTTTTACCCCAGGGGCGCGGGGAGGCTACACCTTC.

V usage is TRBV20-1 and J usage is TRBJ2-1; D ambiguous. This CDR3 is 13 amino acids long. Trimming took off 5 bases at V and 5 bases at J, with 13 bases between the two ends. The V gene's germline CDR1 is DFQATT and CDR2 SNEGSKA (reference sequence). The CDR3: CSAGPFANNEQFF. The CDR3 DNA is TGCAGTGCTGGCCCGTTTGCTAACAATGAGCAGTTCTTC.

J is TRBJ1-5 and V is TRBV12-3 or TRBV12-4; D is unresolved. The CDR3 covers 14 residues. Trimming left V 1 base short and J 3 bases short, with 7 bases between. CDR3: CASSLEAHNQPQHF. The DNA for the CDR3 is TGTGCCAGCAGTTTAGAAGCCCACAATCAGCCCCAGCATTTT.

This clonotype has just a few counts. This chain uses TRBV5-5 with TRBJ2-5; TRBD1 aligns across 9 bases. The CDR3 length is 14 residues. CDR1 and CDR2 from the germline V gene are SGHKS and YYEKEE (reference sequence). The ends lost 4 bases at V and 4 bases at J; junction bases unmatched: 5. The CDR3 sequence: CASSQRDRVETQYF. The CDR3 DNA follows: TGTGCCAGCAGCCAAAGGGACAGGGTAGAGACCCAGTACTTC.

The chain combines TRBV6-4 with TRBJ1-2, with a tentative D call TRBD1 (5 bases). Germline values: CDR1 MRHNA, CDR2 SNTAGT. The V and J ends lost 0 bases and 8 bases respectively, with 19 bases between them. There are 16 residues in the CDR3. Here the CDR3 reads CASSDSIRQTPVGYTF. DNA of the CDR3: TGTGCCAGCAGTGACTCGATTCGACAGACGCCCGTGGGCTACACCTTC.

This clonotype was seen a handful of times. The chain employs TRBV24-1 and TRBJ1-5; 7 nucleotides agree with TRBD1. Germline assignment: CDR1 KGHDR and CDR2 SFDVKD. Germline trimming cut 4 bases from V and 8 bases from J; bases unmatched to any gene: 7. The CDR3 sequence is 14 residues long. CDR3 loop: CATSETGTGEPQHF. CDR3 DNA: TGTGCCACCAGTGAGACAGGGACGGGGGAGCCCCAGCATTTT.

V gene TRBV19 combines with J gene TRBJ1-4; D perhaps matches TRBD1 (6 bases). The germline V and J ends were trimmed by 5 bases and 5 bases, with 9 bases remaining between them. Germline CDR1 LNHDA, CDR2 SQIVND (reference sequence). CDR3 size: 13 residues. The chain's CDR3 is CASSVDRNEKLFF. The CDR3 DNA reads TGTGCCAGTAGTGTCGACAGGAATGAAAAACTGTTTTTT.

This clonotype was recorded a few times. The chain links TRBV6-1 to TRBJ2-2; D is undetermined. The CDR3 has 16 residues. V was cut by 4 bases and J by 3 bases, with 15 bases left in between. Germline V CDR1 and CDR2: MNHNS, SASEGT. This CDR3 reads CASSAPSRRDTGELFF. The CDR3 DNA sequence: TGTGCCAGCAGTGCGCCTAGTCGTCGCGACACCGGGGAGCTGTTTTTT.

The chain recombines TRBV20-1 with TRBJ1-1; D unclear. Germline V gene lookup returns CDR1 DFQATT and CDR2 SNEGSKA (reference sequence). There are 10 residues in the CDR3. V was clipped by 4 bases and J by 1 base, with 1 base between them. In DNA, the CDR3 is TGCAGTGCTAAGAACACTGAAGCTTTCTTT. Translating it yields CSAKNTEAFF.

The rearrangement uses TRBV11-3 and TRBJ1-2; D possibly corresponds to TRBD1 (6 bases). Germline V gene data show CDR1 as SGHNT and CDR2 as YENEEA. This CDR3 spans 14 amino acids. Trimming stripped 4 bases from V and 4 bases from J, with 13 bases between. The DNA of the CDR3 is TGTGCCAGCAGCTCACAGGGTTTCGGCTATGGCTACACCTTC. This translates into CASSSQGFGYGYTF.

V gene TRBV12-3 or TRBV12-4 combines with J gene TRBJ2-5; possibly TRBD2 for D (6 bases). The CDR3 totals 13 residues. The ends were cut back, 6 bases at V and 5 bases at J, with 13 bases in the middle. CDR3 sequence reads: CASSYAAGETQYF. The DNA for the CDR3 is TGTGCCAGCAGCTACGCGGCGGGGGAGACCCAGTACTTC.

V and J are TRBV10-2 and TRBJ1-5, with TRBD1 as a possible D gene (6 bases). The germline CDR1 and CDR2 sequences are WSHSY and SAAADI. V lost 8 bases and J 3 bases, leaving 14 bases between the germline ends. This CDR3 has 14 amino acids. The DNA of the CDR3 is TGCGCCAGCGGGGGGACAATAAACAATCAGCCCCAGCATTTT. This codes for CASGGTINNQPQHF.

The chain joins TRBV20-1 to TRBJ2-1; 12 nucleotides line up with TRBD2. Germline V gives CDR1 DFQATT, CDR2 SNEGSKA (reference sequence). The CDR3 runs 17 residues. V shed 3 bases, J shed 2 bases, and the junction held 8 bases outside the gene matches. The CDR3 DNA reads as TGCAGTGCTAGGGGACTAGCGGGCACTGTCACCTACAATGAGCAGTTCTTC. The encoded protein is CSARGLAGTVTYNEQFF.

This clonotype is medium-sized (0.01 to 0.1%). This chain uses TRBV19 with TRBJ1-5; 9 positions match TRBD1. The CDR3 has 18 amino acids. The V and J ends lost 0 bases and 10 bases, in that order; junction bases with no gene match: 16. Per germline, CDR1 LNHDA and CDR2 SQIVND (reference sequence). CDR3 in DNA: TGTGCCAGTAGTATAGATCTATGGACAGGGGCCGTGATCAGCCCCCAGCATTTT. It codes for CASSIDLWTGAVISPQHF.

The V gene is TRBV7-2, the J gene TRBJ1-2; D gene uncertain. Germline V gene lookup returns CDR1 SGHTA and CDR2 FQGNSA. The length of the CDR3 is 12 residues. Trimming removed 1 base from V and 9 bases from J, with 9 bases in between. CDR3 sequence (DNA): TGTGCCAGCAGCTTAGAGGGTTGGAGCTACACCTTC. It translates to CASSLEGWSYTF.